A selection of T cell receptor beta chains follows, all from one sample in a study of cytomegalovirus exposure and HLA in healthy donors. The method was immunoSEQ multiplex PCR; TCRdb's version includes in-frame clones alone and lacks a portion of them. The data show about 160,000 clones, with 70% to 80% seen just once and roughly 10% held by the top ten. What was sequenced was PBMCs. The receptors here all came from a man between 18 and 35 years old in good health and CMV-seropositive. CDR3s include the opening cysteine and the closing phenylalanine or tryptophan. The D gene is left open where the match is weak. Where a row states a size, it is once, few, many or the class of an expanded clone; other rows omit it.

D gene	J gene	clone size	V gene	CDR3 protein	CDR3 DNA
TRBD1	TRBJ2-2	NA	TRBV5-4	CASSPPGQGALNTGELFF	TGTGCCAGCAGCCCACCGGGACAGGGGGCTTTGAACACCGGGGAGCTGTTTTTT
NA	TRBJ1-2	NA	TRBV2	CASTVRSRGLYYGYTF	TGTGCCAGCACCGTCAGGTCTAGGGGTTTGTACTATGGCTACACCTTC
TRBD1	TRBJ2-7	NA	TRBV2	CASSDAGGDAYEQYF	TGTGCCAGCAGTGATGCAGGGGGCGACGCCTACGAGCAGTACTTC
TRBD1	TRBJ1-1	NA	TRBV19	CASTPGTVKNTEAFF	TGTGCCAGTACTCCAGGGACAGTAAAGAACACTGAAGCTTTCTTT
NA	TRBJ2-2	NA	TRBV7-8	CASSLGQYTGELFF	TGTGCCAGCAGCTTAGGGCAGTACACCGGGGAGCTGTTTTTT
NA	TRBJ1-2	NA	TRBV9	CASSSGQTTGYGYTF	TGTGCCAGCAGCTCCGGACAGACAACGGGCTATGGCTACACCTTC
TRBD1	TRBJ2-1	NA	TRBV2	CASRAGGAQFTEQFF	TGTGCCAGCAGAGCAGGGGGCGCGCAGTTTACTGAGCAGTTCTTC
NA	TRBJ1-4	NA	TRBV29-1	CSVEPGGNEKLFF	TGCAGCGTTGAACCCGGGGGTAATGAAAAACTGTTTTTT
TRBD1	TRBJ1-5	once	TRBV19	CASRTGFYSNQPQHF	TGTGCCAGTAGGACAGGGTTTTATAGCAATCAGCCCCAGCATTTT
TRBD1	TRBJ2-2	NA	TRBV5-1	CASSLGQGANTGELFF	TGCGCCAGCAGCCTGGGACAGGGAGCGAACACCGGGGAGCTGTTTTTT
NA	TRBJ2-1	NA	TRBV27	CASSLSFRETYNEQFF	TGTGCCAGCAGTTTATCTTTCCGGGAAACCTACAATGAGCAGTTCTTC
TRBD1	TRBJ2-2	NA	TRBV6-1	CASWVDRVAGELFF	TGTGCCAGCTGGGTTGACAGGGTAGCCGGGGAGCTGTTTTTT
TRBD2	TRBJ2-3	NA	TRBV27	CASSLAGVEYWDTQYF	TGTGCCAGCAGTTTGGCGGGAGTGGAGTATTGGGATACGCAGTATTTT
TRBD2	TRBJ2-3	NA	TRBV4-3	CASSLEGLARFDTQYF	TGCGCCAGCAGCTTGGAGGGACTAGCGCGATTCGATACGCAGTATTTT
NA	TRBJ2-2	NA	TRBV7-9	CASSPDPAATGGLFF	TGTGCCAGCAGCCCAGATCCGGCCGCCACCGGGGGGCTGTTTTTT
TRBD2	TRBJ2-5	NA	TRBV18	CASSLGREETQYF	TGTGCCAGCTCACTGGGGAGGGAAGAGACCCAGTACTTC
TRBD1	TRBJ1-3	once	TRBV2	CASSGTGRRNTIYF	TGTGCCAGCAGTGGGACAGGGAGAAGAAACACCATATATTTT
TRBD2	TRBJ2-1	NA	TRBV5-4	CASSPTGLASNEQFF	TGTGCCAGCAGCCCGACGGGACTAGCATCGAATGAGCAGTTCTTC
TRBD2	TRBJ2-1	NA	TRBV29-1	CSVRVGLAGGVGFNEQFF	TGCAGCGTCCGAGTTGGGCTAGCGGGAGGGGTGGGGTTCAATGAGCAGTTCTTC